This T cell receptor beta chain was found in a study of early T cells in non-severe SARS-CoV-2 infection. The CDR3 contains 14 residues. V lost 6 bases and J 7 bases, leaving 13 bases between the germline ends. Germline V gene lookup returns CDR1 SNHLY and CDR2 FYNNEI. Unique molecular identifier tags were affixed to discrete cDNA molecules. Each CDR3 protein is one row after TCRdb ran MiXCR on the 5' RACE reads. The repertoire holds 84,000 or so distinct CDR3 sequences, with around 15% as singletons. Comments on this clonotype: Its antigen is as yet unknown.

Study findings and constraints: Reliance on VDJdb matching favored anti-spike CD8 responses; private and CD4 specificities were missed.

The receptor was derived from an adult who was a healthcare worker with PCR-confirmed SARS-CoV-2 infection or an uninfected control (not recorded which). The sequenced sample was whole blood. The chain recombines TRBV2 with TRBJ1-6; D is unclear. CDR3 amino acids: CASRGGPENSPLHF. In DNA form, the CDR3 reads TGTGCCAGCAGGGGCGGACCTGAGAATTCACCCCTCCACTTT.